Listed below are T cell receptor beta chains from one sample, sequenced in a study of breast tumors, draining lymph nodes, adjacent tissues. TCRdb passed the multiplex PCR reads through MiXCR, listing each CDR3 protein once. This sample has around 290,000 distinct CDR3 sequences, with more than 30% found just once. Sequenced input: axillary lymph node tissue. These receptors all stem from a female donor with breast cancer. Some clones in this sample may be carry-over from other donors' samples. Each CDR3 is given with its conserved first and last residue. D genes are given only for firm matches. Size is stated for part of the rows, as once, few or many counts, or as a class when the clone is expanded.

>TRBV5-1|many|TRBJ2-1|-
CASSLEARATSYNEQFF
TGCGCCAGCAGCTTGGAGGCCAGGGCCACCTCCTACAATGAGCAGTTCTTC
>TRBV27|-|TRBJ1-1|-
CASSLSSLTGEAFF
TGTGCCAGCAGTTTATCGAGTTTGACGGGTGAAGCTTTCTTT
>TRBV12-3/TRBV12-4|many|TRBJ1-6|-
CASSQGNSPLHF
TGTGCCAGCAGTCAAGGGAATTCACCCCTCCACTTT
>TRBV6-2/TRBV6-3|few|TRBJ2-1|-
CASSYSNVINEQFF
TGTGCCAGCAGTTACTCGAACGTTATTAATGAGCAGTTCTTC
>TRBV5-4|many|TRBJ1-5|-
CASSRGGTSNQPQHF
TGTGCCAGCAGCCGGGGTGGAACCAGCAATCAGCCCCAGCATTTT
>TRBV10-3|-|TRBJ2-7|TRBD1
CAISESLDRGSYEQYF
TGTGCCATCAGTGAGTCCCTGGACAGGGGGTCCTACGAGCAGTACTTC
>TRBV5-5|many|TRBJ2-5|-
CASSWGAGETQYF
TGTGCCAGCAGCTGGGGGGCCGGGGAGACCCAGTACTTC
>TRBV5-4|many|TRBJ2-2|TRBD2
CASSPGTSGSTGELFF
TGTGCCAGCAGTCCTGGGACTAGCGGGAGTACCGGGGAGCTGTTTTTT
>TRBV12-3/TRBV12-4|few|TRBJ1-1|TRBD1
CASSARQGPTEAFF
TGTGCCAGCAGTGCAAGACAGGGACCCACTGAAGCTTTCTTT
>TRBV19|-|TRBJ1-5|-
CAREGYQPQHF
TGTGCCAGAGAGGGATATCAGCCCCAGCATTTT
>TRBV29-1|many|TRBJ1-3|-
CSVARGPGNTIYF
TGCAGCGTTGCACGGGGGCCAGGAAACACCATATATTTT
>TRBV27|-|TRBJ2-1|-
CASSLPKGELGF
TGTGCCAGCAGTTTACCGAAGGGAGAGCTGGGATTC
>TRBV5-1|-|TRBJ1-1|TRBD1
CASSWDRGVTEAFF
TGCGCCAGCAGCTGGGACAGGGGAGTGACTGAAGCTTTCTTT
>TRBV20-1|many|TRBJ2-7|TRBD1
CSAPSDRDYEQYF
TGCAGTGCTCCCTCGGACAGGGACTACGAGCAGTACTTC
>TRBV6-6|many|TRBJ1-5|TRBD1
CASSYSKGQGPYTQPQHF
TGTGCCAGCAGTTACTCGAAGGGACAGGGGCCCTACACTCAGCCCCAGCATTTT
>TRBV24-1|-|TRBJ2-3|-
CATSAPGLRPDTQYF
TGTGCCACCAGTGCCCCCGGTTTGAGGCCAGATACGCAGTATTTT
>TRBV19|many|TRBJ2-1|TRBD2
CASTNSGDEQFF
TGTGCCAGTACGAATAGCGGGGATGAGCAGTTCTTC
>TRBV14|many|TRBJ2-7|TRBD1
CASSQDGTGVNEQYF
TGTGCCAGCAGCCAAGATGGGACAGGTGTCAACGAGCAGTACTTC
>TRBV20-1|many|TRBJ2-7|TRBD2
CSARGASGRYEQYF
TGCAGTGCCCGAGGGGCTAGCGGGAGGTACGAGCAGTACTTC
>TRBV12-5|-|TRBJ2-7|-
CASGLVGGEQCF
TGTGCTAGTGGTTTGGTGGGGGGAGAGCAGTGCTTC
>TRBV3-1|-|TRBJ2-2|-
CASSQRELFF
TGTGCCAGCAGCCAGCGGGAGCTGTTTTTT
>TRBV28|-|TRBJ1-5|TRBD1
CASSPTGAVSNQPQHF
TGTGCCAGCAGTCCAACAGGGGCCGTAAGCAATCAGCCCCAGCATTTT
>TRBV11-3|many|TRBJ2-3|-
CASSLVGGAQITDTQYF
TGTGCCAGCAGCCTAGTGGGTGGAGCGCAAATAACAGATACGCAGTATTTT
>TRBV11-2|few|TRBJ2-7|TRBD2
CASSLGVGAVGTRGYEQYF
TGTGCCAGCAGCTTAGGGGTCGGGGCTGTCGGGACTAGGGGGTACGAGCAGTACTTC
>TRBV7-2|-|TRBJ1-4|TRBD1
CASSYTGDREKLFF
TGTGCCAGCAGCTATACAGGGGATCGGGAAAAACTGTTCTTT
>TRBV20-1|few|TRBJ1-3|-
CSASPGVYGNTIYF
TGCAGTGCTAGCCCGGGAGTGTACGGAAACACCATATATTTT
>TRBV12-5|many|TRBJ2-2|-
CASEAVGGTGELFF
TGTGCTAGTGAGGCCGTCGGGGGTACCGGGGAGCTGTTTTTT
>TRBV15|many|TRBJ1-2|TRBD1
CATSRDRDRGVYGYTF
TGTGCCACCAGCAGAGATCGGGACAGGGGCGTCTATGGCTACACCTTC
>TRBV10-1|many|TRBJ2-5|TRBD2
CASSPGLAGSQETQYF
TGCGCCAGCAGTCCCGGGCTAGCGGGAAGCCAAGAGACCCAGTACTTC
>TRBV2|many|TRBJ2-3|-
CASRERVDTDTQYF
TGTGCCAGCAGGGAAAGGGTCGACACAGATACGCAGTATTTT
>TRBV20-1|many|TRBJ2-7|TRBD2
CSLLRVAGEQYF
TGCAGTCTCCTTAGGGTAGCGGGCGAGCAGTACTTC
>TRBV5-1|many|TRBJ2-7|TRBD1
CASSNRGSPYEQYF
TGCGCCAGCAGTAACAGGGGTTCCCCCTACGAGCAGTACTTC
>TRBV12-5|many|TRBJ2-1|-
CASGFLPRKGYNEQFF
TGTGCTAGTGGTTTCCTTCCCAGGAAAGGCTACAATGAGCAGTTCTTC
>TRBV29-1|-|TRBJ2-3|-
CSVARGSSTDTQYF
TGCAGCGTTGCGCGAGGGAGCAGCACAGATACGCAGTATTTT
>TRBV29-1|many|TRBJ2-7|TRBD2
CSVQRRASGDYEQYF
TGCAGCGTACAACGACGGGCTAGCGGGGACTACGAGCAGTACTTC
>TRBV19|many|TRBJ2-1|TRBD2
CASSPPPLAGAPEQFF
TGTGCCAGTAGTCCACCACCACTAGCGGGAGCTCCTGAGCAGTTCTTC
>TRBV27|few|TRBJ2-1|-
CASSFEASYNEQFF
TGTGCCAGCAGTTTTGAGGCCTCCTACAATGAGCAGTTCTTC
>TRBV15|many|TRBJ2-1|-
CATSRTGEDYNEQFF
TGTGCCACCAGCAGAACAGGGGAGGACTACAATGAGCAGTTCTTC
>TRBV19|many|TRBJ1-4|-
CASSFESTGPGEKLFF
TGTGCCAGTAGTTTTGAATCCACGGGTCCGGGTGAAAAACTGTTTTTT
>TRBV20-1|many|TRBJ2-7|TRBD2
CSALLAGGGEQYF
TGCAGTGCCCTACTAGCGGGAGGTGGCGAGCAGTACTTC
>TRBV20-1|-|TRBJ2-3|TRBD2
CSARDQEREGLNNEQYF
TGCAGTGCTAGAGATCAGGAGCGGGAGGGCCTCAACAATGAGCAGTATTTT
>TRBV19|many|TRBJ2-2|-
CASSPVAGYTGELFF
TGTGCCAGTAGTCCCGTGGCGGGGTACACCGGGGAGCTGTTTTTT
>TRBV7-2|many|TRBJ1-6|-
CASSLFTRVYNSPLHF
TGTGCCAGCAGCTTATTCACCAGGGTCTATAATTCACCCCTCCACTTT
>TRBV7-9|-|TRBJ2-7|-
CAWRGSRGVVDEQYF
TGTGCCTGGAGGGGTTCCAGAGGGGTTGTCGACGAGCAGTACTTC
>TRBV20-1|many|TRBJ2-5|-
CSASTQETQYF
TGCAGTGCTAGTACCCAAGAGACCCAGTACTTC
>TRBV11-2|-|TRBJ2-1|TRBD2
CASSLDWAGVMAEQLF
TGTGCCAGCAGCTTAGATTGGGCGGGAGTTATGGCTGAGCAGCTCTTC
>TRBV4-1|-|TRBJ2-3|-
CASSQETPLIRPDTQRF
TGCGCCAGCAGCCAAGAGACGCCCCTGATCCGGCCAGATACGCAGCGTTTT
>TRBV3-1|many|TRBJ2-1|-
CASSQVGQGYNEQFF
TGTGCCAGCAGCCAAGTCGGGCAGGGGTACAATGAGCAGTTCTTC
>TRBV5-1|many|TRBJ2-1|-
CASSLRVTSGTRNEQFF
TGCGCCAGCAGCTTGAGAGTCACCAGCGGCACGAGGAATGAGCAGTTCTTC